This T cell receptor beta chain derives from a study of blood T cells in healthy people across ages. PCR was performed a second time for 7 to 11 cycles using a sample-barcoded 5' primer and a J-beta primer mix. MiXCR was run by TCRdb on the 5' RACE reads, yielding one entry per CDR3 protein. Of 660,000 or so distinct CDR3 sequences listed, 45% to 65% are singletons. This clonotype turned up a few times. The germline gives CDR1 SGHRS, CDR2 YFSETQ. Trimming removed 0 bases from V and 7 bases from J; junction bases left unmatched: 10. CDR3 length: 15 residues. The receptor was isolated from a man aged 55 to 70 in good health. The chain carries TRBV5-1 and TRBJ2-7; TRBD1 matches at 7 bases. Sequenced sample: blood. The CDR3 spells CASSLAGTAYNEQYF. The CDR3 region has the DNA TGCGCCAGCAGCTTGGCAGGGACAGCTTACAATGAGCAGTACTTC.